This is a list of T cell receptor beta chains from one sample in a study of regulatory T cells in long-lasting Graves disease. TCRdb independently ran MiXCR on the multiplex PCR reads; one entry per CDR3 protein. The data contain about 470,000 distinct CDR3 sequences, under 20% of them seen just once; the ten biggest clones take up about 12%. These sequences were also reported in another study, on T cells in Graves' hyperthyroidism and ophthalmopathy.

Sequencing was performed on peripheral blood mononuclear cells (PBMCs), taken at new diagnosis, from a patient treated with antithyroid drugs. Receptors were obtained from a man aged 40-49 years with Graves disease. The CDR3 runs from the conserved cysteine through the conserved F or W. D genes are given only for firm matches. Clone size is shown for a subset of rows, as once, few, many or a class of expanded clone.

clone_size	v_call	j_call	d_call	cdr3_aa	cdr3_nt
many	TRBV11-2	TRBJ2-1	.	CASSLVNLASRPRQFF	TGTGCCAGCAGCTTAGTAAATCTGGCTAGCAGGCCTCGGCAGTTCTTC
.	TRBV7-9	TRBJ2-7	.	CASSQQGIHEQYF	TGTGCCAGCAGCCAACAGGGTATCCACGAGCAGTACTTC
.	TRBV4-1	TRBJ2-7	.	CASSQVAPGDEQYF	TGCGCCAGCAGCCAAGTCGCCCCAGGAGACGAGCAGTACTTC
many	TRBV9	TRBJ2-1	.	CASSVESFPYNEQFF	TGTGCCAGCAGCGTAGAAAGCTTTCCCTACAATGAGCAGTTCTTC
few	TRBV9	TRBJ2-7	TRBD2	CASSAGGLAASYEQYF	TGTGCCAGCAGCGCGGGGGGACTAGCGGCCTCCTACGAGCAGTACTTC
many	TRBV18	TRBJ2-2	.	CASSHHQGDTGELFF	TGTGCCAGCTCCCACCACCAAGGTGACACCGGGGAGCTGTTTTTT
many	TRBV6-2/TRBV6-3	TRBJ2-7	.	CASRMASFAEQYF	TGTGCCAGCAGGATGGCGAGTTTCGCCGAGCAGTACTTC
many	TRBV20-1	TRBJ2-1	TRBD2	CSVYASGRLPQQQFF	TGCAGTGTCTACGCTAGCGGGAGGCTCCCCCAGCAGCAGTTCTTC
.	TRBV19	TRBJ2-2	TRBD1	CACQRTGGITGELFF	TGTGCCTGCCAAAGGACAGGGGGCATCACCGGGGAGCTGTTTTTT
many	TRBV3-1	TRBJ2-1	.	CASSQTAQVFF	TGTGCCAGCAGCCAAACAGCGCAAGTGTTCTTC
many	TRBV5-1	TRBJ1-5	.	CASSPEGGSGNQPQHF	TGCGCCAGCAGCCCAGAGGGGGGATCTGGCAATCAGCCCCAGCATTTT
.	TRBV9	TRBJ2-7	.	CASSIEGGPGYEQYF	TGTGCCAGCAGCATCGAAGGAGGGCCGGGGTACGAGCAGTACTTC
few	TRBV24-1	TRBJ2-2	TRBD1	CATSALGQENTGELFF	TGTGCCACCAGTGCACTGGGACAGGAGAACACCGGGGAGCTGTTTTTT
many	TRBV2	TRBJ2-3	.	CASSRGQGTVTDTQYF	TGTGCCAGCTCGAGGGGTCAGGGCACAGTCACAGATACGCAGTATTTT
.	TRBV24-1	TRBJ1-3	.	CATSGGGSGNTIYF	TGTGCCACCAGTGGTGGAGGCTCTGGAAACACCATATATTTT
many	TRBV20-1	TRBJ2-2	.	CSAMGARTGELFF	TGCAGTGCGATGGGGGCTCGAACCGGGGAGCTGTTTTTT
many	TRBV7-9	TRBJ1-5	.	CASSSSEWGYSNQPQHF	TGTGCCAGCAGCTCCTCTGAATGGGGGTATAGCAATCAGCCCCAGCATTTT
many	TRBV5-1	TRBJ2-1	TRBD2	CASSETSGTYNEQFF	TGCGCCAGCAGCGAGACTAGCGGAACCTACAATGAGCAGTTCTTC
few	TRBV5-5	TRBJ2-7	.	CASSLSTMQGGYEQYF	TGTGCCAGCAGCCTCTCTACAATGCAGGGAGGATACGAGCAGTACTTC
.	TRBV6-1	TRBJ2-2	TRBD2	CASSALSSGNTGELFF	TGTGCCAGCAGTGCATTATCTAGCGGGAACACCGGGGAGCTGTTTTTT
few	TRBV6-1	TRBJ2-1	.	CASSEEYEYNEQFF	TGTGCCAGCAGTGAAGAGTACGAATACAATGAGCAGTTCTTC
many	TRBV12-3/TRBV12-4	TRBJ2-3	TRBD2	CASSLSGKVDTQYF	TGTGCCAGCAGTTTAAGCGGGAAAGTGGATACGCAGTATTTT
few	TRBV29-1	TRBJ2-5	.	CSAYGKDSQETQYF	TGCAGCGCCTACGGGAAAGACTCCCAAGAGACCCAGTACTTC
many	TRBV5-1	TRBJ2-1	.	CASSLGRDEQFF	TGCGCCAGCAGCTTGGGACGGGATGAGCAGTTCTTC
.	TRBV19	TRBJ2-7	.	CASSIKGGVVYEQYF	TGTGCCAGTAGTATAAAAGGAGGGGTAGTCTACGAGCAGTACTTC
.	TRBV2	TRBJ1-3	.	CASSNGRYSGNTIYF	TGTGCCAGCAGTAACGGACGGTACTCTGGAAACACCATATATTTT
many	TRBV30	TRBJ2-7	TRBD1	CAWEGLGQQYEQYF	TGTGCCTGGGAGGGCCTGGGACAGCAATACGAGCAGTACTTC
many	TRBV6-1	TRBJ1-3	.	CASSAGTASSGNTIYF	TGTGCCAGCAGTGCCGGGACTGCCAGCTCTGGAAACACCATATATTTT
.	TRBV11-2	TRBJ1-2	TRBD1	CASSQDLARTGRSDGYTF	TGTGCCAGCAGCCAAGATCTAGCCCGGACAGGGCGCAGCGATGGCTACACCTTC
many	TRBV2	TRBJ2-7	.	CASSEGGATTYEQYF	TGTGCCAGCAGTGAAGGCGGAGCTACTACCTACGAGCAGTACTTC
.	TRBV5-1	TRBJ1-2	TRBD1	CASSLETGSSNYGYTF	TGCGCCAGCAGCTTGGAGACAGGGTCTTCTAACTATGGCTACACCTTC